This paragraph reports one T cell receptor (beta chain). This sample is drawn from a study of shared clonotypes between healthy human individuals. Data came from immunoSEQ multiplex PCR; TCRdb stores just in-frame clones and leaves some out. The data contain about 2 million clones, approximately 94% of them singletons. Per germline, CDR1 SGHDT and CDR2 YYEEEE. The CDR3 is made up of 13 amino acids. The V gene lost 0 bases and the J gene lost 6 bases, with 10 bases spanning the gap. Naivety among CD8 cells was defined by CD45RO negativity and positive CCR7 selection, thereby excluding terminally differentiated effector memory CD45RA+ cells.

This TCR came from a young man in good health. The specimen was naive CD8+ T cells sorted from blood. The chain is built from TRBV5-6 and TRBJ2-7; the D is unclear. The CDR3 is CASSLGLFSEQYF. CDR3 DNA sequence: TGTGCCAGCAGCTTGGGGCTATTTTCCGAGCAGTACTTC.